The source of this TCR beta chain is a study of monozygotic twins with inflammatory bowel disease (dated by TCRdb to the late 2010s). With regard to the full study: A total of 28 monozygotic twin pairs were included in the full study, comprising nine German pairs (four IBD-concordant, five IBD-discordant) and 19 IBD-discordant Danish pairs. Disease-associated traits were sought mainly through comparisons between IBD patients and their genetically identical healthy co-twins within discordant pairs. Each individual had, on average, about 151 000 unique TCRalpha sequences and 181 000 unique TCRbeta sequences available for analysis. Broader findings and caveats from the paper: Different T cell subtypes could not be distinguished in the analysis. No single strong signal or clonotype linked to IBD turned up in the results, so the idea that one exists was not supported. Fewer clonotypes were shared with other individuals by IBD patients than by healthy twins, most markedly in patients showing signs of disease activity. IBD patients had lower TCRbeta repertoire diversity, measured by the inverse Simpson index, than their healthy co-twins. Because patients were on differing immunosuppressive treatments, the repertoires may have picked up extra background noise and inter-individual variability. Concordant and discordant twins showed no difference in repertoire similarity, possibly because of limited statistical power.

Comment on this clonotype: The specificity of this receptor is unknown.

The library was built by means of 5' RACE. The input for every TCR library was roughly 4,000 ng of total RNA. For each sample, cDNA synthesis with SMARTScribe reverse transcriptase was split into eight separate reactions. During cDNA synthesis, template switching was used to introduce unique molecular identifiers that contained a 6-nucleotide sample barcode. Amplification of TCRalpha and TCRbeta cDNA involved two nested PCRs of around 16 and 10 cycles, and each PCR was followed by bead purification. Before amplification, the cDNA was treated with uracil DNA-glycosylase and purified using the QIAquick PCR purification kit. In the second PCR, Illumina TruSeq-compatible adapters and sample-specific barcodes were added. Library quality and concentration were assessed using TapeStation and Qubit, and about 4.7 ng of each library was pooled. Sequencing of the pooled libraries was done on an Illumina HiSeq2500 single-index Rapid Run using custom sequencing primers and 2 x 100 bp reads. In the authors' own workflow: MiGEC version 1.2.6 was used for UMI-based consensus assembly, which corrected PCR and sequencing errors. MiXCR version 2.1.1 handled V(D)J alignment, clonotype assembly and CDR3 extraction. Normalisation of gene usage, clonotype sharing and MAIT/NKT TCR abundance was achieved by analysing the top 1000, 10 000 and 20 000 clonotypes per sample. Diversity was computed as the inverse Simpson index with the vegan R package after downsampling to 27 000 UMIs. Statistical testing used paired Mann-Whitney U tests on the discordant twin pairs and applied Benjamini-Hochberg correction for multiple testing. The reads went through TCRdb reprocessing, and each CDR3 protein sequence gets one entry with no DNA. These V and J calls rely on TCRdb rather than the paper's analysis. This sample's table carries about 140,000 distinct CDR3 sequences. 1.2% of the sample lies in the top ten.

CDR1 and CDR2, looked up from the germline V gene, are SGHRS and YFSETQ. Including cysteine and phenylalanine, the CDR3 has 14 amino acids. No DNA was logged. From each donor, an approximately 2.5 ml peripheral blood sample was drawn into PAXgene tubes and stored at -80 degrees C. Total RNA was isolated from whole blood with the PAXgene blood miRNA kit on an automated QIAcube, without T cell sorting. Peripheral blood from monozygotic twin pairs, either concordant or discordant for inflammatory bowel disease, underwent deep TCRalpha and TCRbeta repertoire profiling that used unique molecular barcoding. Smoking habits were recorded for all twin pairs, and each individual was classified as a current, former or never smoker.

Rearrangement joined TRBV5-1 to TRBJ1-1; TCRdb calls TRBD1, which cannot be checked without DNA. The source is a human donor with ulcerative colitis or Crohn's disease, or a healthy co-twin of an affected twin (not recorded which). Sequencing was performed on blood. CDR3 region: CASSFKQGYTEAFF.